This passage covers 31 T cell receptor beta chains from one sample sequenced in a study of technical replicates of blood from a few donors. TCRdb's copy holds only in-frame clones and misses some; the assay was immunoSEQ multiplex PCR. The sample lists about 60,000 clones, 86% occurring once. The sequencing input was PBMCs. The receptors here all came from a human donor in good health. Some clones in this sample may be carry-over from other donors' samples.

This chain joins TRBV5-4 and TRBJ2-2; 10 positions agree with TRBD1. The CDR3 length is 15 residues. J lost 6 bases, V lost 1 base, and 3 bases had no gene match. Germline CDR1 and CDR2: SGHNT and YYREEE (reference sequence). In DNA, the CDR3 is TGTGCCAGCAGCTTGAGGGACAGGGGATCCGGGGAGCTGTTTTTT. Its protein is CASSLRDRGSGELFF.

The rearrangement links TRBV4-3 to TRBJ2-7; 8 nucleotides align to TRBD1. With 0 bases clipped from V and 3 bases from J, the junction kept 4 bases outside the gene matches. The germline gives CDR1 LGHNA, CDR2 YSLEER. This CDR3 spans 15 amino acids. The CDR3 DNA sequence: TGCGCCAGCAGCCAAGATCCAGGGGGCAACTACGAGCAGTACTTC. Translated: CASSQDPGGNYEQYF.

The genes are TRBV6-6 and TRBJ2-7; 9 positions agree with TRBD1. The V gene's germline CDR1 is MNHNY and CDR2 SVGAGI (reference sequence). Trimming removed 4 bases from V and 2 bases from J; junction bases left unmatched: 9. The CDR3 totals 16 residues. CDR3 DNA: TGTGCCAGCAGTTTACGTCCGGGACAGGGCACCTACGAGCAGTACTTC. This encodes CASSLRPGQGTYEQYF.

This clone was detected only a few times. The V call is TRBV5-4, the J call TRBJ1-2; 7 bases agree with TRBD1. There are 13 residues in the CDR3. Germline V lookup: CDR1 SGHNT, CDR2 YYREEE (reference sequence). The V and J ends lost 0 bases and 8 bases, in that order; junction bases with no gene match: 4. CDR3 DNA sequence: TGTGCCAGCAGCTTGGACAGGGGTGGCGGCTACACCTTC. Translating gives CASSLDRGGGYTF.

The V and J genes are TRBV27 and TRBJ2-3; perhaps TRBD1 as D (5 bases). The CDR3 spans 16 residues. From germline, CDR1 is MNHEY and CDR2 SMNVEV (reference sequence). Between the trimmed V and J ends, which lost 5 bases and 3 bases, there was a span of 18 bases. CDR3 in amino acids: CASSPLQVRFTDTQYF. The DNA for the CDR3 is TGTGCCAGCAGTCCGCTACAGGTTAGGTTTACAGATACGCAGTATTTT.

This chain connects TRBV15 to TRBJ2-1, with 7 positions matching TRBD2. The V gene end was trimmed by 1 base and the J gene end by 4 bases; junction bases not matched to a gene: 10. Germline CDR1 is LNHNV and CDR2 is YYDKDF (reference sequence). This CDR3 region has 17 residues. CDR3 residues: CATSRATLTSTYNEQFF. The CDR3 DNA reads TGTGCCACCAGCAGAGCTACTCTGACTAGCACGTACAATGAGCAGTTCTTC.

The gene calls are TRBV5-1 and TRBJ2-7, with 7 bases lining up with TRBD1. The CDR3 totals 14 residues. V was clipped by 6 bases and J by 5 bases; unmatched bases: 11. The V gene's germline CDR1 is SGHRS and CDR2 YFSETQ. This chain's CDR3 is CASKQGVSSDEQYF. CDR3 DNA: TGCGCCAGCAAGCAGGGGGTTTCAAGTGACGAGCAGTACTTC.

The gene calls are TRBV6-4 and TRBJ2-2, with 13 bases matching TRBD2. V shed 3 bases, J shed 4 bases, and the junction held 5 bases outside the gene matches. The CDR3 contains 17 residues. Germline V lookup: CDR1 MRHNA, CDR2 SNTAGT. DNA of the CDR3: TGTGCCAGCAGTGAAACTAGCGGGGGGGCCAGCACCGGGGAGCTGTTTTTT. It is translated as CASSETSGGASTGELFF.

This rearrangement joins TRBV5-4 to TRBJ2-7; 8 bases fit TRBD2. Trimming took 0 bases from V and 9 from J; bases not matched to a gene: 11. Looked up from germline, CDR1 is SGHNT and CDR2 is YYREEE (reference sequence). The CDR3 runs 15 residues. The CDR3 nucleotides read TGTGCCAGCAGCTTGGCCGTGGGGACTAGTATCGGGCAGTACTTC. It specifies CASSLAVGTSIGQYF.

The CDR3 DNA sequence: TGTGCCAGCAGCTTAGACAACCAGAGGACTAGCGGGAGTGAAGAGCAGTTCTTC. Protein sequence: CASSLDNQRTSGSEEQFF. The rearrangement uses TRBV7-2 and TRBJ2-1; 13 nucleotides line up with TRBD2. Trimming removed 1 base from V and 10 bases from J; junction bases left unmatched: 13. The germline V gene encodes CDR1 SGHTA and CDR2 FQGNSA. CDR3 length equals 18 residues.

This CDR3 is CASSRGDTGELFF. CDR3 coding DNA: TGCGCCAGCAGTCGGGGAGACACCGGGGAGCTGTTTTTT. V and J are TRBV5-1 and TRBJ2-2, with a weak D call TRBD2 (5 bases). V gave up 5 bases and J gave up 3 bases, with 8 bases separating them. The germline V gene encodes CDR1 SGHRS and CDR2 YFSETQ. This CDR3 is 13 amino acids long.

The CDR3: CASSHAGGYGYTF. In nucleotides, the CDR3 is TGTGCCAGCAGCCATGCGGGGGGCTATGGCTACACCTTC. J is TRBJ1-2 and V is TRBV7-6; a weak D match, TRBD1 (5 bases). The germline V gene encodes CDR1 SGHVS and CDR2 FNYEAQ. This CDR3 contains 13 residues. The V end lost 5 bases, the J end lost 4 bases, and 11 bases lay between the germline ends.

The genes are TRBV18 and TRBJ1-6; tentative D call: TRBD1 (6 bases). The CDR3 extends over 15 amino acids. CDR1 and CDR2 from the germline V gene are KGHSH and LQKENI. V was pared by 4 bases and J by 8 bases, with 15 bases between. This CDR3 is CASSLTRQEHSPLHF. The CDR3 region has the DNA TGTGCCAGCTCACTTACCCGACAGGAACATTCACCCCTCCACTTT.

V gene TRBV19 combines with J gene TRBJ2-7; 7 bases line up with TRBD2. Germline trimming cut 3 bases from V and 4 bases from J; bases unmatched to any gene: 9. CDR1 and CDR2 from the germline V gene are LNHDA and SQIVND (reference sequence). This CDR3 has 15 amino acids. This chain's CDR3 is CASSIEASGIYEQYF. CDR3 sequence (DNA): TGTGCCAGTAGTATCGAGGCGAGCGGGATATACGAGCAGTACTTC. The entire variable domain, with the rest obtained from reference TRBV19 and TRBJ2-7, is as follows: DGGITQSPKYLFRKEGQNVTLSCEQNLNHDAMYWYRQDPGQGLRLIYYSQIVNDFQKGDIAEGYSVSREKKESFPLTVTSAQKNPTAFYLCASSIEASGIYEQYFGPGTRLTVT.

The genes are TRBV6-1 and TRBJ1-2; 10 bases line up with TRBD1. The CDR3 has 16 residues. From germline, CDR1 is MNHNS and CDR2 SASEGT. Losses at the gene ends were 3 bases for V and 10 bases for J; bases not matched to a gene: 14. The CDR3 loop is CASSDRDRGLKLVYTF. CDR3 in DNA: TGTGCCAGCAGTGATCGGGACAGGGGACTAAAACTCGTCTACACCTTC.

V and J are TRBV5-1 and TRBJ2-7; perhaps TRBD2 as D (6 bases). Trimming left V 1 base short and J 4 bases short, with 9 bases between. The germline V gene encodes CDR1 SGHRS and CDR2 YFSETQ. The CDR3 contains 13 residues. The DNA for the CDR3 is TGCGCCAGCAGCTTGCGGGAGCTTTACGAGCAGTACTTC. Translation: CASSLRELYEQYF.

The chain carries TRBV2 and TRBJ1-2, with D maybe TRBD1 (5 bases). The CDR3 has 13 residues. From germline, CDR1 is SNHLY and CDR2 FYNNEI. Trimming left V 6 bases short and J 7 bases short, with 15 bases between. CDR3 amino acids: CASSLARDLGYTF. The CDR3 DNA sequence: TGTGCCAGCAGCCTCGCCAGGGATCTTGGCTACACCTTC.

The chain couples TRBV13 to TRBJ1-1, with TRBD1 as a possible D gene (6 bases). CDR3 length: 15 residues. V lost 5 bases, J lost 1 base, and 14 bases lay in between. Germline CDR1 PRHDT, CDR2 FYEKMQ (reference sequence). CDR3 coding DNA: TGTGCCAGCAGCCCTAGGCAGGGGAGGAACACTGAAGCTTTCTTT. Its protein is CASSPRQGRNTEAFF.

The rearrangement uses TRBV7-3 and TRBJ2-3, with 7 bases matching TRBD2. Germline V gene lookup returns CDR1 SGHTA and CDR2 FQGTGA. With V trimmed by 5 bases and J by 5 bases, 10 bases remained unmatched. The CDR3 is 15 amino acids. In DNA, the CDR3 is TGTGCCAGCAGCCCTAGGGCGGGAGTGGTAGATACGCAGTATTTT. It codes for CASSPRAGVVDTQYF.

The rearrangement uses TRBV27 and TRBJ1-5; D remains unclear. This CDR3 region has 13 residues. Deletions cut 3 bases from V and 7 bases from J, with 10 bases between. Looked up from germline, CDR1 is MNHEY and CDR2 is SMNVEV (reference sequence). The DNA of the CDR3 is TGTGCCAGCAGTTTGACAAATCTACAGCCCCAGCATTTT. This codes for CASSLTNLQPQHF.

This clone occurred once. The V gene is TRBV9, the J gene TRBJ2-1; D is perhaps TRBD2 (6 bases). This CDR3 region has 12 residues. Germline loops: CDR1 SGDLS, CDR2 YYNGEE. V was pared by 0 bases and J by 10 bases, with 8 bases between. This CDR3 is CASSVDRGEQFF. The CDR3 DNA is TGTGCCAGCAGCGTAGATCGGGGGGAGCAGTTCTTC.

V gene TRBV19 combines with J gene TRBJ1-1, with D perhaps matching TRBD1 (5 bases). Per the germline V gene, CDR1 is LNHDA and CDR2 is SQIVND (reference sequence). V was pared by 4 bases and J by 4 bases, with 13 bases between. The CDR3 consists of 14 residues. The CDR3 loop reads CASSTGGGSTEAFF. DNA of the CDR3: TGTGCCAGTAGTACGGGGGGAGGTAGCACTGAAGCTTTCTTT.

The V and J genes are TRBV15 and TRBJ2-1, with 9 bases lining up with TRBD1. The CDR3 contains 15 residues. With 5 bases clipped from V and 8 bases from J, the junction kept 10 bases outside the gene matches. CDR1 LNHNV and CDR2 YYDKDF come from the germline V gene (reference sequence). The CDR3 bases are TGTGCCACCAGCGGACCCGGGACAGGGAGGTATGAGCAGTTCTTC. Translated, it gives CATSGPGTGRYEQFF.

This chain's CDR3 is CASSRQGTTNEKLFF. The CDR3 coding sequence is TGCGCCAGCAGCCGACAGGGAACCACTAATGAAAAACTGTTTTTT. The gene calls are TRBV5-1 and TRBJ1-4, with 7 nucleotides matching TRBD1. This CDR3 contains 15 residues. After removal of 4 bases from V and 2 bases from J, the junction contained 5 bases not matched to a gene. CDR1 and CDR2 (germline): SGHRS, YFSETQ. The entire variable domain, with the rest obtained from reference TRBV5-1 and TRBJ1-4, is as follows: KAGVTQTPRYLIKTRGQQVTLSCSPISGHRSVSWYQQTPGQGLQFLFEYFSETQRNKGNFPGRFSGRQFSNSRSEMNVSTLELGDSALYLCASSRQGTTNEKLFFGSGTQLSVL.

The genes are TRBV5-6 and TRBJ1-4, with D perhaps matching TRBD1 (5 bases). Germline CDR1 SGHDT, CDR2 YYEEEE. Trimming cost V 4 bases and J 4 bases, with 14 bases left between them. The CDR3 sequence is 15 residues long. CDR3 amino acids: CASSEGRGNNEKLFF. CDR3 DNA sequence: TGTGCCAGCAGCGAAGGGAGGGGAAATAATGAAAAACTGTTTTTT.

This clone came up once. The chain couples TRBV2 to TRBJ2-1; 8 bases are a match to TRBD2. CDR1 SNHLY and CDR2 FYNNEI come from the germline V gene. The J segment lost 9 bases and the V segment lost 7 bases, leaving 5 bases of the junction unmatched. The CDR3 covers 12 residues. The CDR3 region has the DNA TGTGCCAGCATCGGGAGGGGAACTGAGCAGTTCTTC. Translated, it gives CASIGRGTEQFF.

The chain links TRBV5-6 to TRBJ2-7; 7 bases map to TRBD1. This CDR3 has 16 amino acids. V lost 0 bases, J lost 0 bases, and 6 bases stayed unmatched. CDR1 and CDR2 (germline): SGHDT, YYEEEE. The CDR3 sequence is CASSLATGTLSYEQYF. The DNA for the CDR3 is TGTGCCAGCAGCTTGGCGACAGGGACCCTCTCCTACGAGCAGTACTTC. Full variable domain (remainder filled in from reference TRBV5-6 and TRBJ2-7): DAGVTQSPTHLIKTRGQQVTLRCSPKSGHDTVSWYQQALGQGPQFIFQYYEEEERQRGNFPDRFSGHQFPNYSSELNVNALLLGDSALYLCASSLATGTLSYEQYFGPGTRLTVT.

V gene TRBV4-2 combines with J gene TRBJ1-4, with D perhaps TRBD1 (6 bases). Germline V gives CDR1 LGHNA, CDR2 YNFKEQ. This CDR3 region has 16 residues. V was pared by 1 base and J by 5 bases, with 14 bases between. The CDR3: CASSQVEQGTNEKLFF. CDR3 coding DNA: TGTGCCAGCAGCCAAGTAGAACAGGGCACCAATGAAAAACTGTTTTTT.

The rearrangement joins TRBV10-3 to TRBJ2-1; 7 bases agree with TRBD2. V lost 2 bases, J lost 5 bases, and 3 bases stayed unmatched. There are 14 residues in the CDR3. Germline assignment: CDR1 ENHRY and CDR2 SYGVKD. The CDR3 loop reads CAISEREANNEQFF. The CDR3 DNA follows: TGTGCCATCAGTGAGCGGGAGGCCAACAATGAGCAGTTCTTC.

This clone has only a few counts. The chain couples TRBV7-3 to TRBJ2-7; 7 bases map to TRBD2. Looked up from germline, CDR1 is SGHTA and CDR2 is FQGTGA. The CDR3 loop spans 13 amino acids. V trimming: 5 bases; J trimming: 4 bases; junction bases outside the gene matches: 5. The CDR3: CASSRGVGYEQYF. CDR3 coding DNA: TGTGCCAGCAGCCGGGGGGTCGGATACGAGCAGTACTTC.

This clone was recorded once. CDR3 residues: CASSPGLNEQFF. The CDR3 DNA reads as TGTGCCAGCAGCCCCGGTTTAAATGAGCAGTTCTTC. The chain carries TRBV11-3 and TRBJ2-1; D is undetermined. The V and J ends lost 5 bases and 7 bases respectively, with 9 bases between them. CDR1 SGHNT and CDR2 YENEEA come from the germline V gene. This CDR3 has 12 residues.